Listed below are T cell receptor beta chains from one sample, sequenced in a study of metastatic and nonmetastatic thyroid tumors. MiXCR reprocessed the PCR reads for TCRdb. The sample lists 30,000 to 35,000 clones, 25% to 35% occurring once. The sequenced sample consisted of blood. The source is a female donor with papillary thyroid cancer or a benign thyroid nodule (not recorded which). Some clones in this sample may be carry-over from other donors' samples. Each CDR3 is given with its conserved first and last residue. Fields, in order: CDR3 DNA, CDR3 protein, CDR3 length, J gene, D gene, clone size, V gene. The D gene is left open where the match is weak. Rows may omit the clone size; those that give it use once, few, many or a size class.

CDR3 DNA: TGCGCCAGCAGACTTTCTTGGGGGCGTGCAGATACGCAGTATTTT
CDR3 protein: CASRLSWGRADTQYF
CDR3 length: 15
J gene: TRBJ2-3
D gene: .
clone size: .
V gene: TRBV5-1

CDR3 DNA: TGTGCCAGCAGACTAAATACAGGGGAAGGGGAAAAACTGTTTTTT
CDR3 protein: CASRLNTGEGEKLFF
CDR3 length: 15
J gene: TRBJ1-4
D gene: TRBD1
clone size: many
V gene: TRBV27

CDR3 DNA: TGTGCCAGCAGCCAAGATGTCAGGGATTCACCCCTCCACTTT
CDR3 protein: CASSQDVRDSPLHF
CDR3 length: 14
J gene: TRBJ1-6
D gene: .
clone size: many
V gene: TRBV3-1

CDR3 DNA: TGCAGTGCTAGATCCCGACAGGGAGATAACTATGGCTACACCTTC
CDR3 protein: CSARSRQGDNYGYTF
CDR3 length: 15
J gene: TRBJ1-2
D gene: TRBD1
clone size: many
V gene: TRBV20-1

CDR3 DNA: TGTGCCAGTAGTATGGCAACTACTAACTATGGCTACACCTTC
CDR3 protein: CASSMATTNYGYTF
CDR3 length: 14
J gene: TRBJ1-2
D gene: .
clone size: few
V gene: TRBV19

CDR3 DNA: TGTGCCAGCAGTTACGGGTATAGCGGAAGCTCCTACAATGAGCAGTTCTTC
CDR3 protein: CASSYGYSGSSYNEQFF
CDR3 length: 17
J gene: TRBJ2-1
D gene: .
clone size: few
V gene: TRBV6-5

CDR3 DNA: TGTGCCATCAGTGAGTCGTGGGACATCGGTAATTCACCCCTCCACTTT
CDR3 protein: CAISESWDIGNSPLHF
CDR3 length: 16
J gene: TRBJ1-6
D gene: .
clone size: .
V gene: TRBV10-3

CDR3 DNA: TGCGCCAGCAGCTCTGACAGAAGTGGCGGATCTGGCTACACCTTC
CDR3 protein: CASSSDRSGGSGYTF
CDR3 length: 15
J gene: TRBJ1-2
D gene: .
clone size: many
V gene: TRBV5-1

CDR3 DNA: TGTGCCAGCAGCTTGGGGGGGACAGGGGTCACAGATACGCAGTATTTT
CDR3 protein: CASSLGGTGVTDTQYF
CDR3 length: 16
J gene: TRBJ2-3
D gene: TRBD1
clone size: .
V gene: TRBV5-6

CDR3 DNA: TGTGCCAGCAGCTTAAATAGGGTCGCTGAAGCTTTCTTT
CDR3 protein: CASSLNRVAEAFF
CDR3 length: 13
J gene: TRBJ1-1
D gene: .
clone size: .
V gene: TRBV7-2

CDR3 DNA: TGTGCCAGCTCCCACGACAGGGTTCCTTTCTCTGGAAACACCATATATTTT
CDR3 protein: CASSHDRVPFSGNTIYF
CDR3 length: 17
J gene: TRBJ1-3
D gene: TRBD1
clone size: .
V gene: TRBV18

CDR3 DNA: TGCAGTGCTCTAGCGGGAGGGACCTACGAGCAGTACTTC
CDR3 protein: CSALAGGTYEQYF
CDR3 length: 13
J gene: TRBJ2-7
D gene: TRBD2
clone size: .
V gene: TRBV20-1

CDR3 DNA: TGTGCCAGCAGCCTGGGGTTTGGGAACACTGAAGCTTTCTTT
CDR3 protein: CASSLGFGNTEAFF
CDR3 length: 14
J gene: TRBJ1-1
D gene: .
clone size: many
V gene: TRBV5-5

CDR3 DNA: TGTGCCTGGAGCGGACGTTACAATCAGCCCCAGCATTTT
CDR3 protein: CAWSGRYNQPQHF
CDR3 length: 13
J gene: TRBJ1-5
D gene: .
clone size: .
V gene: TRBV30

CDR3 DNA: TGCAGTGCCCCCGACGGGAGCTCCTATAATTCACCCCTCCACTTT
CDR3 protein: CSAPDGSSYNSPLHF
CDR3 length: 15
J gene: TRBJ1-6
D gene: .
clone size: many
V gene: TRBV20-1

CDR3 DNA: TGTGCCAGCAGCCGGGCGTTTACAGGGGGCGCATCAGATACGCAGTATTTT
CDR3 protein: CASSRAFTGGASDTQYF
CDR3 length: 17
J gene: TRBJ2-3
D gene: TRBD1
clone size: many
V gene: TRBV11-2

CDR3 DNA: TGTGCCAGCAGCCCAGGAGAGCTGGAGCAGTTCTTC
CDR3 protein: CASSPGELEQFF
CDR3 length: 12
J gene: TRBJ2-1
D gene: .
clone size: .
V gene: TRBV6-1

CDR3 DNA: TGTGCCAGCAGTGAACTCCGGGGCGCGGGAAACACCATATATTTT
CDR3 protein: CASSELRGAGNTIYF
CDR3 length: 15
J gene: TRBJ1-3
D gene: .
clone size: many
V gene: TRBV6-1

CDR3 DNA: TGTGCCACCAGCAGAGGGACAGGGGGCCATCAGCCGCTGCATTTT
CDR3 protein: CATSRGTGGHQPLHF
CDR3 length: 15
J gene: TRBJ1-5
D gene: TRBD1
clone size: .
V gene: TRBV15

CDR3 DNA: TGCAGTGCTGGGGACAGGCGGGGAGATACGCAGTATTTT
CDR3 protein: CSAGDRRGDTQYF
CDR3 length: 13
J gene: TRBJ2-3
D gene: TRBD1
clone size: many
V gene: TRBV20-1

CDR3 DNA: TGCGCCAGCAGCTTGCGCACTAGCGGCACACGGGAGCTGTTTTTT
CDR3 protein: CASSLRTSGTRELFF
CDR3 length: 15
J gene: TRBJ2-2
D gene: TRBD2
clone size: .
V gene: TRBV5-1

CDR3 DNA: TGTGCCAGCAGAGCTGATGGCCTTAACAATGAGCAGTTCTTC
CDR3 protein: CASRADGLNNEQFF
CDR3 length: 14
J gene: TRBJ2-1
D gene: .
clone size: many
V gene: TRBV11-2

CDR3 DNA: TGCGCCAGCAGCTTGGATCTCCGAACCTCCTACGAGCAGTACTTC
CDR3 protein: CASSLDLRTSYEQYF
CDR3 length: 15
J gene: TRBJ2-7
D gene: .
clone size: .
V gene: TRBV5-1

CDR3 DNA: TGTGCCAGCAGCTTCCAACAGGGGGCCGGTGGCTACACCTTC
CDR3 protein: CASSFQQGAGGYTF
CDR3 length: 14
J gene: TRBJ1-2
D gene: TRBD1
clone size: .
V gene: TRBV5-4

CDR3 DNA: TGTGCCACCAGCAGAGGGACAGGCGCCTACAATGAGCAGTTCTTC
CDR3 protein: CATSRGTGAYNEQFF
CDR3 length: 15
J gene: TRBJ2-1
D gene: TRBD1
clone size: many
V gene: TRBV15

CDR3 DNA: TGTGCCAGCAGTTTCCACCTGACGGGTTACGAGCAGTACTTC
CDR3 protein: CASSFHLTGYEQYF
CDR3 length: 14
J gene: TRBJ2-7
D gene: .
clone size: .
V gene: TRBV28

CDR3 DNA: TGTGCCAGCAGTTTAAGGCCGGGGAACGAGCAGTACTTC
CDR3 protein: CASSLRPGNEQYF
CDR3 length: 13
J gene: TRBJ2-7
D gene: .
clone size: .
V gene: TRBV12-3/TRBV12-4

CDR3 DNA: TGTGCCAGCAGATTTGCGGGGGAGGGACGGGCTTTCTTT
CDR3 protein: CASRFAGEGRAFF
CDR3 length: 13
J gene: TRBJ1-1
D gene: .
clone size: .
V gene: TRBV12-3/TRBV12-4

CDR3 DNA: TGCGCCAGCAGCCCGGACAGGGGGCCTTCCTACGAGCAGTACTTC
CDR3 protein: CASSPDRGPSYEQYF
CDR3 length: 15
J gene: TRBJ2-7
D gene: TRBD1
clone size: many
V gene: TRBV5-1

CDR3 DNA: TGTGCCAGCAGCCAAGATCCGGGACTAGACCTCCAAGAGACCCAGTACTTC
CDR3 protein: CASSQDPGLDLQETQYF
CDR3 length: 17
J gene: TRBJ2-5
D gene: TRBD2
clone size: many
V gene: TRBV3-1

CDR3 DNA: TGCGCCAGCAGCTTGGAGGGTCGGACAGGGCGGAGGGGTGGCTATGGCTACACCTTC
CDR3 protein: CASSLEGRTGRRGGYGYTF
CDR3 length: 19
J gene: TRBJ1-2
D gene: TRBD1
clone size: medium-sized
V gene: TRBV5-1

CDR3 DNA: TGTGCCAGCAGCGCAGGACATATCACTGAAGCTTTCTTT
CDR3 protein: CASSAGHITEAFF
CDR3 length: 13
J gene: TRBJ1-1
D gene: .
clone size: .
V gene: TRBV28

CDR3 DNA: TGCGCCAGCAGCCAGGGAACAGGGGGACAGAACGACGAGCAGTACTTC
CDR3 protein: CASSQGTGGQNDEQYF
CDR3 length: 16
J gene: TRBJ2-7
D gene: TRBD1
clone size: .
V gene: TRBV4-3

CDR3 DNA: TGCAGTCCCAGTGGGGGTATGAGCACGGAAGCTTTCTTT
CDR3 protein: CSPSGGMSTEAFF
CDR3 length: 13
J gene: TRBJ1-1
D gene: .
clone size: .
V gene: TRBV20-1

CDR3 DNA: TGTGCCAGCAGCTCCAGGACTAGCGGGAGTTTGGGTGAGCAGTTCTTC
CDR3 protein: CASSSRTSGSLGEQFF
CDR3 length: 16
J gene: TRBJ2-1
D gene: TRBD2
clone size: many
V gene: TRBV13

CDR3 DNA: TGTGCCAGCAGGTTTGGACAGTCCCAAGAGACCCAGTACTTC
CDR3 protein: CASRFGQSQETQYF
CDR3 length: 14
J gene: TRBJ2-5
D gene: .
clone size: .
V gene: TRBV6-1

CDR3 DNA: TGTGCCAGCAGCTTAGCGACAGGCTACGAGCAGTACTTC
CDR3 protein: CASSLATGYEQYF
CDR3 length: 13
J gene: TRBJ2-7
D gene: .
clone size: .
V gene: TRBV7-9

CDR3 DNA: TGTGCCAGCAGCACCAGACAGGGCGCTCAGCCCCAGCATTTT
CDR3 protein: CASSTRQGAQPQHF
CDR3 length: 14
J gene: TRBJ1-5
D gene: TRBD1
clone size: .
V gene: TRBV7-2

CDR3 DNA: TGCGCCAGCAGCTTAACTAGTAGGGAGGATGAGCAGTTCTTC
CDR3 protein: CASSLTSREDEQFF
CDR3 length: 14
J gene: TRBJ2-1
D gene: .
clone size: many
V gene: TRBV4-1

CDR3 DNA: TGTGCCAGCAGCCCCCGGGCAGCGGGAGGCCTCGGGCAGTTCTTC
CDR3 protein: CASSPRAAGGLGQFF
CDR3 length: 15
J gene: TRBJ2-1
D gene: TRBD2
clone size: many
V gene: TRBV7-3

CDR3 DNA: TGTGCCAGCAAGCCTACAGGGGTCGATCGTGAGCCCCAGCATTTT
CDR3 protein: CASKPTGVDREPQHF
CDR3 length: 15
J gene: TRBJ1-5
D gene: TRBD1
clone size: few
V gene: TRBV27

CDR3 DNA: TGTGCCAGCAGTTCTACAGGGGGCAACGGGGAGCTGTTTTTT
CDR3 protein: CASSSTGGNGELFF
CDR3 length: 14
J gene: TRBJ2-2
D gene: TRBD1
clone size: .
V gene: TRBV6-4

CDR3 DNA: TGTGCCAGCAGCCAGGGGACTAGCGTGGCAGATACGCAGTATTTT
CDR3 protein: CASSQGTSVADTQYF
CDR3 length: 15
J gene: TRBJ2-3
D gene: TRBD2
clone size: .
V gene: TRBV3-1

CDR3 DNA: TGCAGTGCCGCGGGGGACAGCCTAAATTCACCCCTCCACTTT
CDR3 protein: CSAAGDSLNSPLHF
CDR3 length: 14
J gene: TRBJ1-6
D gene: TRBD1
clone size: .
V gene: TRBV20-1